This note documents a single TCR beta chain sequence. Its matching antigen is unknown. TCRdb passed the reads through MiXCR, listing each CDR3 protein once. This sample has about 62,000 distinct CDR3 sequences; less than 65% occur once, and the top ten carry around 1.9%. This entry comes from a study of type 1 regulatory T cells. Overall study context: T-allo10 is an in vitro-generated, Tr1-enriched CD4 T cell product specific for alloantigen. General observations from the study: Compared with non-type 1 regulatory T cells, type 1 regulatory T cells showed a more restricted TCR repertoire.

Specimen: cultured non-Tr1 T cells, either the whole culture or a sorted T cell fraction (not recorded which). The clonotype was recovered from a human donor in good health.

In DNA form, the CDR3 reads TGTGCCAGCAGCCAGGGGGACGGGAGGGGGTACGAGCAGTACTTC. Amino acid sequence: CASSQGDGRGYEQYF. V and J are TRBV7-9 and TRBJ2-7, with D possibly being TRBD2 (8 bases). Germline CDR1 is SEHNR and CDR2 is FQNEAQ (reference sequence). V dropped 5 bases and J dropped 4 bases, with 18 bases sitting between them. The CDR3 loop spans 15 amino acids.